These 4 T cell receptor beta chains share one sample of origin, sequenced in a study of cytomegalovirus exposure and HLA in healthy donors. Both 60 Vbeta primers and 13 Jbeta primers went into the PCR. Libraries were prepared by immunoSEQ multiplex PCR; TCRdb keeps only in-frame clonotypes and omits some of them. This repertoire shows more than 95,000 clones, 73% found once; its top ten account for around 4.8%. Sequencing input: PBMCs. The source of these receptors is a man aged 55 to 69 in good health and CMV-seropositive.

This chain joins TRBV7-2 and TRBJ1-2; the D gene is possibly TRBD1 (6 bases). Germline V gives CDR1 SGHTA, CDR2 FQGNSA. Trimming shortened V by 1 base and J by 10 bases, and 16 bases separated the two germline ends. This CDR3 has 14 amino acids. CDR3 in DNA: TGTGCCAGCAGCTTAGATCAGGGGTCCGCGGTCTACACCTTC. Translating gives CASSLDQGSAVYTF. Full variable domain (rest looked up from reference TRBV7-2 and TRBJ1-2): GAGVSQSPSNKVTEKGKDVELRCDPISGHTALYWYRQSLGQGLEFLIYFQGNSAPDKSGLPSDRFSAERTGGSVSTLTIQRTQQEDSAVYLCASSLDQGSAVYTFGSGTRLTVV.

This chain joins TRBV5-1 and TRBJ2-5; 7 bases match TRBD1. V shed 0 bases and J 7 bases; nucleotides not matched to a gene: 6. Germline V gives CDR1 SGHRS, CDR2 YFSETQ. This CDR3 contains 14 residues. CDR3 residues: CASSLEGQPWTQYF. The CDR3 DNA sequence: TGCGCCAGCAGCTTGGAGGGACAGCCTTGGACCCAGTACTTC.

V usage is TRBV28 and J usage is TRBJ2-2, with D hard to call. Per the germline V gene, CDR1 is MDHEN and CDR2 is SYDVKM. V lost 3 bases to trimming and J lost 6 bases, with 11 bases between them. CDR3 size: 14 residues. The CDR3 sequence is CASSFGYRAGELFF. As DNA, the CDR3 is TGTGCCAGCAGTTTCGGTTACCGAGCCGGGGAGCTGTTTTTT.

CDR3 protein: CASSSQTGTEAFF. DNA of the CDR3: TGTGCCAGCAGCTCCCAAACAGGGACTGAAGCTTTCTTT. The chain carries TRBV7-3 and TRBJ1-1, with a tentative D call TRBD1 (6 bases). Germline-derived CDR1 and CDR2 are SGHTA and FQGTGA. The V gene lost 4 bases and the J gene lost 5 bases, with 11 bases spanning the gap. This CDR3 contains 13 residues.